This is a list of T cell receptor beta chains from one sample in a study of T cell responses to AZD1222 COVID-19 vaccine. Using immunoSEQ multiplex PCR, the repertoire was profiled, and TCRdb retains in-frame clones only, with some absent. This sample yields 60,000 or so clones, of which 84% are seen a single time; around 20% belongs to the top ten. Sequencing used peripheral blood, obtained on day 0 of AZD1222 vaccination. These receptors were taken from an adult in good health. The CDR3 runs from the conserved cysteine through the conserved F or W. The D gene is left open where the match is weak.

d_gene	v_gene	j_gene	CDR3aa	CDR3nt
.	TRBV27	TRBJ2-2	CASSFNKPHRKSGELFF	TGTGCCAGCAGTTTCAATAAACCCCACAGAAAGTCCGGGGAGCTGTTTTTT
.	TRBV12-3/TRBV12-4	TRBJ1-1	CASSWALNTEAFF	TGTGCCAGCAGTTGGGCCCTGAACACTGAAGCTTTCTTT
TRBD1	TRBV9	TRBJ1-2	CASSVSIGGRGRLDYGYTF	TGTGCCAGCAGCGTATCCATAGGCGGCAGGGGGCGTCTAGACTATGGCTACACCTTC
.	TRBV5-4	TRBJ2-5	CASSSDLLGETQYF	TGTGCCAGCAGCTCGGACCTTCTCGGGGAGACCCAGTACTTC
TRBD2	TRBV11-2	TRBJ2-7	CASSLGLAGVYEQYF	TGTGCCAGCAGCTTAGGGCTAGCGGGAGTCTACGAGCAGTACTTC
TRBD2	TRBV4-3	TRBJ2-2	CASSQEWLAGAPGELFF	TGCGCCAGCAGTCAAGAATGGCTAGCGGGAGCCCCCGGGGAGCTGTTTTTT
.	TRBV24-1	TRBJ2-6	CATSEYGANVLTF	TGTGCCACCAGTGAGTATGGGGCCAACGTCCTGACTTTC
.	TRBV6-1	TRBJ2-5	CASSETVPPETQYF	TGTGCCAGCAGTGAAACAGTTCCGCCAGAGACCCAGTACTTC
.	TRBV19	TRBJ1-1	CASSINGNTEAFF	TGTGCCAGTAGTATTAACGGGAACACTGAAGCTTTCTTT
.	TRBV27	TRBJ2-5	CASSFMGGLETQYF	TGTGCCAGCAGTTTCATGGGAGGTTTAGAGACCCAGTACTTC
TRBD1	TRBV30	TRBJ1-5	CAWSYRDRVRQPQHF	TGTGCCTGGAGTTACCGGGACAGGGTGAGACAGCCCCAGCATTTT
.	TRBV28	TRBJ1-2	CASRLMDSGYTF	TGTGCCAGCAGGTTAATGGACTCTGGCTACACCTTC
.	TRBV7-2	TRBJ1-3	CASSFTVASGNTIYF	TGTGCCAGCAGCTTCACGGTCGCCTCTGGAAACACCATATATTTT
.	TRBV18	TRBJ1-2	CASSLGSFGDGYTF	TGTGCCAGCTCACTCGGCAGTTTCGGAGATGGCTACACCTTC
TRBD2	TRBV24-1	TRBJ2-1	CATAPSGRVVGYNEQFF	TGTGCCACCGCCCCTAGCGGGAGAGTCGTAGGGTACAATGAGCAGTTCTTC
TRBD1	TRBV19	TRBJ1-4	CASRADRGSEKLFF	TGTGCCAGTAGGGCGGACAGGGGGAGTGAAAAACTGTTTTTT